At least ten counts were recorded for the clone carrying this T cell receptor beta chain. The data derive from a study of spatial heterogeneity in lung cancer. Study-level information: Follow-up PBMC specimens underwent sequencing when available; their median timing was approximately two years after resection. The study consistently detected more beta-chain than alpha-chain sequences.

Regarding time point: blood at routine non-recurrence follow-up after resection. CDR1 is MDHEN and CDR2 is SYDVKM in the germline V gene. There are 14 residues in the CDR3. Trimming removed 3 bases from V and 3 bases from J; junction bases left unmatched: 2. TCRdb used MiXCR to reprocess the 5' RACE reads, holding one entry per CDR3 protein. This sample has over 15,000 distinct CDR3 sequences, with about 8.9% found just once. V gene TRBV28 combines with J gene TRBJ2-7, with TRBD2 matching 10 bases. The receptor's source is a male donor with early-stage non-small cell lung cancer. The sequencing used PBMCs, collected at follow-up. The CDR3 sequence: CASSFASGGYEQYF. Written as DNA, the CDR3 is TGTGCCAGCAGTTTTGCTAGCGGGGGCTACGAGCAGTACTTC. The variable domain in full, completed from reference TRBV28 and TRBJ2-7, reads DVKVTQSSRYLVKRTGEKVFLECVQDMDHENMFWYRQDPGLGLRLIYFSYDVKMKEKGDIPEGYSVSREKKERFSLILESASTNQTSMYLCASSFASGGYEQYFGPGTRLTVT.